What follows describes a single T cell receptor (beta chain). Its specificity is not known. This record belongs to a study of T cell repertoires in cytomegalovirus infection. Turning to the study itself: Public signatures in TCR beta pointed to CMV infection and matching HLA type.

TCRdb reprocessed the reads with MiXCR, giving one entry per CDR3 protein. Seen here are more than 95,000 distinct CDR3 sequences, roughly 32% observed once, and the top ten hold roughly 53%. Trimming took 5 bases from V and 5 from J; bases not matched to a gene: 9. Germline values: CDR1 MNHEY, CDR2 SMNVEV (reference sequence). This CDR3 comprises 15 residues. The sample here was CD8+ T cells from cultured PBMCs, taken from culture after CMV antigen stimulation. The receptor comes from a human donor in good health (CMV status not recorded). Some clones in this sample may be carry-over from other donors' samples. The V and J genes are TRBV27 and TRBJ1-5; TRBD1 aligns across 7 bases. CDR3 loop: CASSPSQGEDQPQHF. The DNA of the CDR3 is TGTGCCAGCAGTCCAAGCCAGGGGGAGGATCAGCCCCAGCATTTT.